This T cell receptor beta chain derives from a study of T cells in Graves' hyperthyroidism and ophthalmopathy. Findings and caveats of the study: Ophthalmopathy cases were set apart from stable hyperthyroidism by a 13 V-J model.

Germline-derived CDR1 and CDR2 are SNHLY and FYNNEI. V lost 3 bases and J lost 2, with 8 bases in between. The CDR3 totals 13 residues. What was amplified from RNA transcripts were TCR beta CDR3 regions. The HTBI primer set drove a first-round RT-PCR of the TCR CDR3. TCRdb called the multiplex PCR reads again in MiXCR, with one record for every CDR3 protein. This sample has about half a million distinct CDR3 sequences; less than 25% occur once, and the top ten carry less than 65%. This clonotype has ten or more counts. Antigen specificity is unknown. The origin of this receptor is a woman between 65 and 79 years old with Graves' ophthalmopathy. The genes are TRBV2 and TRBJ2-7; D call uncertain. Material for sequencing was blood. The CDR3 DNA is TGTGCCAGCAGTGACCAGGAAACCTACGAGCAGTACTTC. Its protein is CASSDQETYEQYF.